The 26 T cell receptor beta chains below come from one sample, sequenced in a study of T cell responses to AZD1222 COVID-19 vaccine. TCRdb keeps only in-frame clones here, not all; method: immunoSEQ multiplex PCR. This table has more than 150,000 clones, less than 95% appearing once. The material was peripheral blood, obtained on day 0 of AZD1222 vaccination. All receptors derive from an adult in good health.

The chain carries TRBV4-1 and TRBJ1-2; D is uncertain. V shed 8 bases and J shed 0 bases, with 13 bases lying between them. Germline V CDR1 and CDR2: MGHRA, YSYEKL. CDR3 length: 14 residues. For the CDR3, the DNA is TGCGCCAGCCATCTGACGGTAGCTAACTATGGCTACACCTTC. It translates to CASHLTVANYGYTF.

This chain uses TRBV19 with TRBJ1-2; D is unclear. CDR3 length: 15 amino acids. Germline V gene sequence: CDR1 LNHDA, CDR2 SQIVND (reference sequence). V lost 5 bases and J lost 8, with 21 bases in between. The CDR3 loop reads CASSPGGRGGRGYTF. For the CDR3, the DNA is TGTGCCAGTAGTCCCGGAGGGCGGGGAGGTCGCGGCTACACCTTC. Supplemented by reference TRBV19 and TRBJ1-2, the full variable domain reads DGGITQSPKYLFRKEGQNVTLSCEQNLNHDAMYWYRQDPGQGLRLIYYSQIVNDFQKGDIAEGYSVSREKKESFPLTVTSAQKNPTAFYLCASSPGGRGGRGYTFGSGTRLTVV.

The V call is TRBV19, the J call TRBJ1-5, with D tentatively TRBD1 (5 bases). CDR1 LNHDA and CDR2 SQIVND come from the germline V gene (reference sequence). The V end lost 8 bases, the J end lost 2 bases, and 13 bases lay between the germline ends. This CDR3 has 14 amino acids. This chain's CDR3 is CASHRDSRNQPQHF. For the CDR3, the DNA is TGTGCCAGTCACCGGGACTCCCGCAATCAGCCCCAGCATTTT.

The CDR3 loop reads CASRKNRVVFYGYTF. CDR3 DNA: TGTGCCAGCAGAAAGAACAGGGTAGTCTTCTATGGCTACACCTTC. The chain has TRBV6-5 and TRBJ1-2; a possible D gene is TRBD1 (6 bases). The CDR3 has 15 amino acids. Trimming removed 6 bases at V and 4 bases at J, with 18 bases between. Germline CDR1 is MNHEY and CDR2 is SVGAGI.

This chain links TRBV14 with TRBJ2-3; 7 positions agree with TRBD2. Germline CDR1 and CDR2: SGHDN and FVKESK. J lost 4 bases, V lost 4 bases, and 5 bases had no gene match. The CDR3 is 14 amino acids. The CDR3 loop is CASSRTAGADTQYF. DNA of the CDR3: TGTGCCAGCAGCCGGACGGCGGGGGCAGATACGCAGTATTTT. The complete variable domain, with remaining parts taken from reference TRBV14 and TRBJ2-3, reads EAGVTQFPSHSVIEKGQTVTLRCDPISGHDNLYWYRRVMGKEIKFLLHFVKESKQDESGMPNNRFLAERTGGTYSTLKVQPAELEDSGVYFCASSRTAGADTQYFGPGTRLTVL.

A remark on this clone: Other nucleotide sequences in the sample specify the same CDR3. The CDR3 loop reads CASSDLSTDTQYF. The CDR3 DNA is TGTGCCAGCAGTGATCTCAGCACAGATACGCAGTATTTT. This chain uses TRBV6-4 with TRBJ2-3; the D is unclear. CDR3 length: 13 amino acids. V lost 3 bases, J lost 0 bases, and 4 bases lay in between. Germline V gives CDR1 MRHNA, CDR2 SNTAGT.

The chain recombines TRBV9 with TRBJ2-5; D gene unclear. Germline V CDR1 and CDR2: SGDLS, YYNGEE. The V end was cut by 0 bases, the J end by 5 bases, with 14 bases between. The CDR3 totals 15 residues. The CDR3 here is CASSVVPDLDETQYF. The CDR3 DNA reads TGTGCCAGCAGCGTAGTCCCCGATCTGGACGAGACCCAGTACTTC.

This clone came up once. The chain carries TRBV6-5 and TRBJ1-6; 8 bases fit TRBD1. The germline V gene has CDR1 MNHEY and CDR2 SVGAGI. The CDR3 has 15 residues. V lost 4 bases to trimming and J lost 7 bases; unmatched junction nucleotides: 6. CDR3 DNA sequence: TGTGCCAGCAGTTCCCGACAGGGGAAGAATTCACCCCTCCACTTT. Translation: CASSSRQGKNSPLHF.

This chain uses TRBV19 with TRBJ1-1; TRBD1 matches 9 bases. The CDR3 has 15 residues. With 5 bases clipped from V and 3 bases from J, the junction kept 7 bases outside the gene matches. Germline V gene data show CDR1 as LNHDA and CDR2 as SQIVND (reference sequence). The CDR3 spells CASSSTGGKYTEAFF. The CDR3 region has the DNA TGTGCCAGTAGTTCCACAGGGGGCAAGTACACTGAAGCTTTCTTT.

The chain links TRBV29-1 to TRBJ1-2; no clear D gene. CDR1 and CDR2 from the germline V gene are SQVTM and ANQGSEA. The CDR3 has 11 amino acids. Trimming pared 7 bases from V and 8 bases from J, leaving 14 bases between. The CDR3 loop is CSGKYGEGYTF. The DNA for the CDR3 is TGCAGCGGGAAGTACGGGGAGGGCTACACCTTC.

The chain recombines TRBV6-5 with TRBJ1-6; D remains unclear. The CDR3 has 16 residues. The V end lost 3 bases, the J end lost 5 bases, and 14 bases lay between the germline ends. Germline lookup yields CDR1 MNHEY and CDR2 SVGAGI. The CDR3 protein is CASSYDGRPHNSPLHF. CDR3 in DNA: TGTGCCAGCAGTTATGATGGGAGACCACATAATTCACCCCTCCACTTT.

The chain uses TRBV24-1 and TRBJ1-3, with D possibly TRBD1 on 6 matching bases. The V gene's germline CDR1 is KGHDR and CDR2 SFDVKD. V was shortened by 7 bases and J by 0 bases, with 27 bases between the two germline ends. This CDR3 region has 20 residues. The CDR3 here is CATRSHKDSPNVSSGNTIYF. The CDR3 DNA is TGTGCCACCAGATCACACAAGGACAGTCCAAATGTGAGCTCTGGAAACACCATATATTTT.

The V call is TRBV12-3 or TRBV12-4, the J call TRBJ1-4; D is undetermined. The CDR3 runs to 13 residues. V shed 2 bases and J shed 8 bases, with 9 bases lying between them. Written as DNA, the CDR3 is TGTGCCAGCAGTTTAATTCCGCCCGAAAAACTGTTTTTT. It is translated as CASSLIPPEKLFF.

This sequence joins TRBV9 and TRBJ2-1; D is possibly TRBD2 (6 bases). CDR1 and CDR2 (germline): SGDLS, YYNGEE. Trimming took 3 bases from V and 2 from J, leaving 21 bases between them. The CDR3 runs 18 residues. The CDR3 bases are TGTGCCAGCAGCGGGGGCGGGGTCTCCTTAAGCACCTACAATGAGCAGTTCTTC. It yields the protein CASSGGGVSLSTYNEQFF.

The V and J genes are TRBV19 and TRBJ1-5; no definite D call. Germline V gene data show CDR1 as LNHDA and CDR2 as SQIVND (reference sequence). Trimming took 2 bases from V and 7 from J, leaving 15 bases between them. The CDR3 sequence is 15 residues long. The CDR3 protein is CASSILSITGQPQHF. The DNA for the CDR3 is TGTGCCAGTAGTATACTGTCTATTACGGGCCAGCCCCAGCATTTT.

J is TRBJ1-2 and V is TRBV24-1, with D perhaps TRBD1 (5 bases). V lost 3 bases and J lost 2, with 12 bases in between. CDR3 size: 15 residues. Looked up from germline, CDR1 is KGHDR and CDR2 is SFDVKD. The CDR3 bases are TGTGCCACCAGTGATCGGGCAGGGAACAACTATGGCTACACCTTC. Translating it yields CATSDRAGNNYGYTF.

The chain couples TRBV28 to TRBJ1-6; the D gene is possibly TRBD1 (5 bases). This CDR3 is built from 14 residues. V was pared by 5 bases and J by 9 bases, with 14 bases between. Germline-derived CDR1 and CDR2 are MDHEN and SYDVKM. This CDR3 reads CASSPSRGSSPLHF. As DNA, the CDR3 is TGTGCCAGCAGTCCAAGTCGGGGGAGTTCACCCCTCCACTTT.

This clone is a singleton in its sample. The chain couples TRBV5-6 to TRBJ1-6; 7 bases fit TRBD1. V trimming: 3 bases; J trimming: 13 bases; junction bases outside the gene matches: 10. The CDR3 covers 14 residues. Germline V lookup: CDR1 SGHDT, CDR2 YYEEEE. The DNA of the CDR3 is TGTGCCAGCAGCTCCGGGACAGCCCATGATCCCCTCCACTTT. Protein: CASSSGTAHDPLHF.

The chain employs TRBV4-2 and TRBJ1-1; D unclear. From germline, CDR1 is LGHNA and CDR2 YNFKEQ. The CDR3 runs to 12 residues. V lost 2 bases to trimming and J lost 0 bases, with 1 base between them. DNA for the CDR3: TGTGCCAGCAGCCAAATGAACACTGAAGCTTTCTTT. This sequence encodes CASSQMNTEAFF.

A single count supports this clone. The chain couples TRBV19 to TRBJ2-3, with D possibly matching TRBD1 (5 bases). The V end lost 4 bases, the J end lost 2 bases, and 10 bases lay between the germline ends. Germline values: CDR1 LNHDA, CDR2 SQIVND (reference sequence). This CDR3 is built from 14 residues. CDR3 residues: CASSKGKNTDTQYF. Written as DNA, the CDR3 is TGTGCCAGTAGTAAGGGGAAAAACACAGATACGCAGTATTTT.

The chain is built from TRBV7-6 and TRBJ1-1; D is unclear. The germline V and J ends were trimmed by 5 bases and 5 bases, with 21 bases remaining between them. Germline CDR1 and CDR2: SGHVS and FNYEAQ. CDR3 length: 16 amino acids. The CDR3 bases are TGTGCCAGCAGCCCGAGCGCACAGTTACGCGGTACTGAAGCTTTCTTT. It is translated as CASSPSAQLRGTEAFF.

The rearrangement uses TRBV5-1 and TRBJ1-2; a weak D match, TRBD1 (6 bases). Trimming removed 4 bases from V and 8 bases from J, with 18 bases in between. There are 14 residues in the CDR3. Germline V gives CDR1 SGHRS, CDR2 YFSETQ. CDR3 protein: CASSATVIGGGYTF. The CDR3 DNA follows: TGCGCCAGCAGCGCAACCGTTATAGGGGGAGGCTACACCTTC. The full variable domain, in which reference TRBV5-1 and TRBJ1-2 provide the parts outside the CDR3, is KAGVTQTPRYLIKTRGQQVTLSCSPISGHRSVSWYQQTPGQGLQFLFEYFSETQRNKGNFPGRFSGRQFSNSRSEMNVSTLELGDSALYLCASSATVIGGGYTFGSGTRLTVV.

The chain has TRBV5-6 and TRBJ2-7, with unresolved D. With 2 bases removed from V and 2 bases from J, the gap between germline ends came to 11 bases. Germline values: CDR1 SGHDT, CDR2 YYEEEE. There are 14 residues in the CDR3. The CDR3 loop is CASSFKGIPYEQYF. The CDR3 DNA reads as TGTGCCAGCAGCTTCAAGGGAATTCCCTACGAGCAGTACTTC. The full variable domain, completed using reference TRBV5-6 and TRBJ2-7, is DAGVTQSPTHLIKTRGQQVTLRCSPKSGHDTVSWYQQALGQGPQFIFQYYEEEERQRGNFPDRFSGHQFPNYSSELNVNALLLGDSALYLCASSFKGIPYEQYFGPGTRLTVT.

This chain uses TRBV6-5 with TRBJ1-6, with D possibly TRBD1 on 6 matching bases. The germline CDR1 and CDR2 sequences are MNHEY and SVGAGI. V shed 6 bases and J shed 8 bases, with 14 bases lying between them. The CDR3 sequence is 14 residues long. DNA of the CDR3: TGTGCCAGCAGCAGCAGGGGAACACATTCACCCCTCCACTTT. Amino acid sequence: CASSSRGTHSPLHF.

The chain combines TRBV20-1 with TRBJ2-5, with 12 bases aligning to TRBD2. The germline V gene has CDR1 DFQATT and CDR2 SNEGSKA (reference sequence). CDR3 length: 15 amino acids. The trim removed 3 bases at V and 2 bases at J, leaving 4 bases unmatched. The CDR3 nucleotides are TGCAGTGCTAGTCCACTAGCGGGGGGACAAGAGACCCAGTACTTC. Its translation: CSASPLAGGQETQYF.

This chain joins TRBV19 and TRBJ1-5; D call uncertain. This CDR3 has 13 residues. The germline V gene encodes CDR1 LNHDA and CDR2 SQIVND (reference sequence). Trimming removed 9 bases from V and 2 bases from J, with 11 bases in between. CDR3 residues: CASRQVGNQPQHF. CDR3 coding DNA: TGTGCCAGCAGGCAGGTGGGCAATCAGCCCCAGCATTTT.